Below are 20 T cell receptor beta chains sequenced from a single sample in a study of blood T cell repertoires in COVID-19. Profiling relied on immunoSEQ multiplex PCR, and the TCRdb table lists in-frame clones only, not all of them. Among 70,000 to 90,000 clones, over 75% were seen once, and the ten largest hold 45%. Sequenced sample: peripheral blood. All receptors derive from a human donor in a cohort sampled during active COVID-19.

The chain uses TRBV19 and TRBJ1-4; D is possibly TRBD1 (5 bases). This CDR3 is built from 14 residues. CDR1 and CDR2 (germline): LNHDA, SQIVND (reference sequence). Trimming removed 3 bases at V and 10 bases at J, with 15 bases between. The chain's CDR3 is CASSISGRSGKLFF. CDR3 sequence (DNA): TGTGCCAGTAGTATTTCAGGGAGGTCTGGAAAACTGTTTTTT.

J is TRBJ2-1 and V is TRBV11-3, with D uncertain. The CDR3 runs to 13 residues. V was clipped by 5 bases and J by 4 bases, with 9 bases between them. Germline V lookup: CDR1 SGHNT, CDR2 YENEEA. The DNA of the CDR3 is TGTGCCAGCAGCCAACTTCCGTACAATGAGCAGTTCTTC. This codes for CASSQLPYNEQFF.

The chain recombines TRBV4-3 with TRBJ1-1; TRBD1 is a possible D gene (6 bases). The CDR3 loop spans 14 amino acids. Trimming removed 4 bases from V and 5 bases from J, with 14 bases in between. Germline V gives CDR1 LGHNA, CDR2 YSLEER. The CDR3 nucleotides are TGCGCCAGCAGCCCCGAACAGGGTTTGACTGAAGCTTTCTTT. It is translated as CASSPEQGLTEAFF.

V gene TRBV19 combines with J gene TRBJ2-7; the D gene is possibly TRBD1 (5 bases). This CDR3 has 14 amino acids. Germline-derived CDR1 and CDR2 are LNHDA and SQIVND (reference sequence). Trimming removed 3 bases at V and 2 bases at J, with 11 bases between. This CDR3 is CASSMGRGTYEQYF. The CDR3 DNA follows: TGTGCCAGTAGTATGGGGCGCGGCACCTACGAGCAGTACTTC. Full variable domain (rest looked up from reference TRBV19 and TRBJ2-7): DGGITQSPKYLFRKEGQNVTLSCEQNLNHDAMYWYRQDPGQGLRLIYYSQIVNDFQKGDIAEGYSVSREKKESFPLTVTSAQKNPTAFYLCASSMGRGTYEQYFGPGTRLTVT.

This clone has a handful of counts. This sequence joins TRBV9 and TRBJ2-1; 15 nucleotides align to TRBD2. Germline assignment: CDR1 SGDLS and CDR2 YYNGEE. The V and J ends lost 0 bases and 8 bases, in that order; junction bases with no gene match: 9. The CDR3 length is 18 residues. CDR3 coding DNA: TGTGCCAGCAGCGTAGTGTGGACTAGCGGGGGGGCCTTTGATGAGCAGTTCTTC. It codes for CASSVVWTSGGAFDEQFF.

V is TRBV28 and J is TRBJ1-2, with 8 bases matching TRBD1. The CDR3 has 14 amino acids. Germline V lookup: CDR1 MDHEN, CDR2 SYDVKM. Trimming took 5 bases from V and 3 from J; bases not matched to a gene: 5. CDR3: CASSNRGTHYGYTF. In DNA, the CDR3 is TGTGCCAGCAGTAACAGGGGGACTCACTATGGCTACACCTTC.

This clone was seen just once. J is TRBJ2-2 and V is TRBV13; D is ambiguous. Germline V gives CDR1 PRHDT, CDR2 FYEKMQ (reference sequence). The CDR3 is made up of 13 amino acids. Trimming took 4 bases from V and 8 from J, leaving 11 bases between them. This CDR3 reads CASSSDRLGELFF. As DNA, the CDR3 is TGTGCCAGCAGCTCCGATCGGTTAGGGGAGCTGTTTTTT.

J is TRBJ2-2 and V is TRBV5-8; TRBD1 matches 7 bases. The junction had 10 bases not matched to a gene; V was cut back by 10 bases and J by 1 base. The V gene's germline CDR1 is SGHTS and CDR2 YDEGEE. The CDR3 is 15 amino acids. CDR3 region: CALTGTDLNTGELFF. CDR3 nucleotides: TGTGCCTTGACCGGGACAGACCTGAACACCGGGGAGCTGTTTTTT.

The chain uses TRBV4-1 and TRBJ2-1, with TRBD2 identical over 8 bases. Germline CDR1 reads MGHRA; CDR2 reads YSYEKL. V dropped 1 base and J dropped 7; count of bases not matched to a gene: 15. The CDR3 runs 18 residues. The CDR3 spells CASSQVPQLSGMGNEQFF. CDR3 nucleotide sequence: TGCGCCAGCAGCCAAGTCCCCCAACTTAGCGGGATGGGGAATGAGCAGTTCTTC.

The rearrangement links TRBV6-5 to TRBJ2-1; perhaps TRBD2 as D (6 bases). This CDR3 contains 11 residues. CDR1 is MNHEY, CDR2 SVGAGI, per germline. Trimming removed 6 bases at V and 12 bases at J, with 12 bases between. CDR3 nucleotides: TGTGCCAGCAGGGACGGGGACTTGCAGTTCTTC. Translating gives CASRDGDLQFF.

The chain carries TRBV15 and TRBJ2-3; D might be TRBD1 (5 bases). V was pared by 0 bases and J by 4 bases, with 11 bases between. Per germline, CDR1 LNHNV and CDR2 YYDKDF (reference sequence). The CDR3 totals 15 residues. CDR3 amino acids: CATSRDHKGSDTQYF. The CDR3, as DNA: TGTGCCACCAGCAGAGATCACAAGGGGTCAGATACGCAGTATTTT.

CDR3 loop: CASSGQGADIQYF. The CDR3 nucleotides are TGTGCCAGCAGTGGACAGGGGGCGGACATTCAGTACTTC. The chain joins TRBV2 to TRBJ2-4; 10 bases match TRBD1. The J segment lost 8 bases and the V segment lost 4 bases, leaving 2 bases of the junction unmatched. The CDR3 covers 13 residues. Germline V gene sequence: CDR1 SNHLY, CDR2 FYNNEI.

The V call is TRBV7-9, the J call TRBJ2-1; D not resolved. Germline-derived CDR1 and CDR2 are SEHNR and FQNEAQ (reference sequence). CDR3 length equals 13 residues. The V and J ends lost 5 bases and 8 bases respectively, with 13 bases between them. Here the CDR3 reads CASSPQVIDEQFF. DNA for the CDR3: TGTGCCAGCAGCCCCCAGGTTATCGATGAGCAGTTCTTC.

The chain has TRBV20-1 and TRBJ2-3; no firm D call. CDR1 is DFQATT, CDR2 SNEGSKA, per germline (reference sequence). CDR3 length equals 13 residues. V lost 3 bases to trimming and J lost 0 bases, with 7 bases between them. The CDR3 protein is CSASSVSTDTQYF. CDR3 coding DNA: TGCAGTGCTAGTTCGGTTAGCACAGATACGCAGTATTTT.

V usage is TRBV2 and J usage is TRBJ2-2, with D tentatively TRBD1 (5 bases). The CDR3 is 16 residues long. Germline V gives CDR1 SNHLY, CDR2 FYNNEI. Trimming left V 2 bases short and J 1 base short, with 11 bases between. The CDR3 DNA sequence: TGTGCCAGCAGTGAATCGACAGAAATGAACACCGGGGAGCTGTTTTTT. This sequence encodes CASSESTEMNTGELFF.

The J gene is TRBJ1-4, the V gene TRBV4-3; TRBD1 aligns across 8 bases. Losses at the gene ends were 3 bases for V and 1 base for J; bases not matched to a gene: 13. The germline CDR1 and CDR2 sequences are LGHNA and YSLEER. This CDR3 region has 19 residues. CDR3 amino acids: CASSQTPQGDGKTNEKLFF. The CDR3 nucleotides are TGCGCCAGCAGCCAGACACCACAGGGGGATGGGAAAACTAATGAAAAACTGTTTTTT.

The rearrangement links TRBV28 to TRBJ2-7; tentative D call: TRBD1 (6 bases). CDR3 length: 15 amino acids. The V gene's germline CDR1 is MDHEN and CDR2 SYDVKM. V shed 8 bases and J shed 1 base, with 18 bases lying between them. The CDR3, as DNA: TGTGCCAGCTCAGGGGCAGGGGTCTTGTCCTACGAGCAGTACTTC. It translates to CASSGAGVLSYEQYF. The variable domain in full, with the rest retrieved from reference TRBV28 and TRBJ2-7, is DVKVTQSSRYLVKRTGEKVFLECVQDMDHENMFWYRQDPGLGLRLIYFSYDVKMKEKGDIPEGYSVSREKKERFSLILESASTNQTSMYLCASSGAGVLSYEQYFGPGTRLTVT.

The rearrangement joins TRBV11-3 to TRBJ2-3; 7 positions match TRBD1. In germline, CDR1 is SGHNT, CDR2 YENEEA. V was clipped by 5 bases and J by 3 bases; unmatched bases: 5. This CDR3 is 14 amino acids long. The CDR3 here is CASSTPGQTDTQYF. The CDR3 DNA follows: TGTGCCAGCAGCACCCCGGGACAGACAGATACGCAGTATTTT.

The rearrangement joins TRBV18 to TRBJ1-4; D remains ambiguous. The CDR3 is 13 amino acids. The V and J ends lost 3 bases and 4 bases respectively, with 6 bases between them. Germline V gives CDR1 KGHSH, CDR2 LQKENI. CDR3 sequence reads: CASSPSINEKLFF. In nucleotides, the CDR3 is TGTGCCAGCTCACCTAGTATTAATGAAAAACTGTTTTTT.

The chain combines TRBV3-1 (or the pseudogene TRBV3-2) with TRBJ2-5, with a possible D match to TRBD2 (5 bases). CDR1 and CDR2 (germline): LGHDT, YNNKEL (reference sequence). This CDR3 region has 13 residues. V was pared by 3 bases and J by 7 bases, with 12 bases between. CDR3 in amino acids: CASSQASHGTQYF. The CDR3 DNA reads TGTGCCAGCAGCCAGGCTAGCCACGGGACCCAGTACTTC.